These 17 T cell receptor beta chains were all obtained from the same sample, sequenced in a study of blood T cell repertoires in COVID-19. TCRdb's copy holds only in-frame clones and misses some; the assay was immunoSEQ multiplex PCR. This sample carries about 400,000 clones, 80% to 90% of them seen once, and the ten largest clones take around 4.5%. The source material was peripheral blood. The receptors derive from a woman aged 25 to 39 with acute or convalescent COVID-19.

The rearrangement joins TRBV19 to TRBJ2-1, with 11 bases fitting TRBD2. This CDR3 region has 18 residues. Germline-derived CDR1 and CDR2 are LNHDA and SQIVND (reference sequence). After removal of 5 bases from V and 0 bases from J, the junction contained 9 bases not matched to a gene. CDR3 sequence reads: CASSPGGSGGASYNEQFF. The DNA of the CDR3 is TGTGCCAGTAGTCCCGGGGGTAGCGGGGGGGCCTCCTACAATGAGCAGTTCTTC.

The CDR3 sequence: CASSYSYGGAGPQYF. CDR3 sequence (DNA): TGTGCCAGCAGTTACTCTTACGGGGGGGCCGGGCCTCAGTACTTC. The chain carries TRBV6-2 or TRBV6-3 and TRBJ2-5; the match to TRBD2 covers 8 bases. With 0 bases clipped from V and 11 bases from J, the junction kept 11 bases outside the gene matches. The CDR3 has 15 amino acids. The germline gives CDR1 MNHEY, CDR2 SVGEGT.

This chain uses TRBV5-1 with TRBJ1-1, with TRBD1 identical over 10 bases. The CDR3 covers 13 residues. J gave up 3 bases and V 6 bases, and 2 bases lay outside the gene matches. Germline V gene sequence: CDR1 SGHRS, CDR2 YFSETQ. In DNA, the CDR3 is TGCGCCAGCAACGACAGGGGGCACACTGAAGCTTTCTTT. Translating gives CASNDRGHTEAFF.

V is TRBV7-2 and J is TRBJ1-2; D remains unclear. The CDR3 loop spans 15 amino acids. CDR1 is SGHTA, CDR2 FQGNSA, per germline. V lost 1 base and J lost 4, with 13 bases in between. CDR3 sequence: CASSLVGTGIYGYTF. The CDR3 DNA reads as TGTGCCAGCAGCTTAGTTGGTACGGGTATCTATGGCTACACCTTC.

This sequence joins TRBV19 and TRBJ1-3, with 8 bases matching TRBD1. The CDR3 totals 15 residues. The junction had 5 bases not matched to a gene; V was cut back by 5 bases and J by 2 bases. CDR1 and CDR2 from the germline V gene are LNHDA and SQIVND (reference sequence). For the CDR3, the DNA is TGTGCCAGTAGTGCCCGGACAGGGCCTGGAAACACCATATATTTT. This codes for CASSARTGPGNTIYF.

This sequence joins TRBV6-5 and TRBJ1-5; perhaps TRBD1 as D (6 bases). Between the trimmed V and J ends, which lost 6 bases and 4 bases, there was a span of 10 bases. The V gene's germline CDR1 is MNHEY and CDR2 SVGAGI. This CDR3 is built from 13 residues. The CDR3 sequence: CASSAGANQPQHF. In DNA form, the CDR3 reads TGTGCCAGCAGCGCAGGGGCGAATCAGCCCCAGCATTTT.

In its sample, this clone was seen once. The rearrangement uses TRBV30 and TRBJ1-2; tentatively, D is TRBD1 (5 bases). This CDR3 has 17 residues. V was shortened by 1 base and J by 1 base, with 19 bases between the two germline ends. Germline lookup yields CDR1 GTSNPN and CDR2 SVGIG (reference sequence). This CDR3 is CAWSEGRITRFNYGYTF. The DNA of the CDR3 is TGTGCCTGGAGTGAGGGGAGGATAACACGCTTTAACTATGGCTACACCTTC.

This clone has just one count. The chain couples TRBV11-2 to TRBJ2-2, with a weak D call TRBD2 (6 bases). The ends were cut back, 1 base at V and 1 base at J, with 16 bases in the middle. Germline CDR1 and CDR2: SGHAT and FQNNGV. The CDR3 is made up of 18 amino acids. CDR3 protein: CASSLVASEGQNTGELFF. The CDR3 DNA reads as TGTGCCAGCAGCTTAGTCGCCTCGGAGGGGCAGAACACCGGGGAGCTGTTTTTT.

V gene TRBV5-4 combines with J gene TRBJ1-1; D gene ambiguous. The V gene lost 3 bases and the J gene lost 2 bases, with 11 bases spanning the gap. Germline CDR1 is SGHNT and CDR2 is YYREEE (reference sequence). The CDR3 is 14 amino acids. The CDR3, as DNA: TGTGCCAGCAGCTCCCCTAACCAAAACACTGAAGCTTTCTTT. Its translation: CASSSPNQNTEAFF.

This chain links TRBV6-5 with TRBJ2-5; D is perhaps TRBD2 (5 bases). The CDR3 has 14 amino acids. Germline V gene lookup returns CDR1 MNHEY and CDR2 SVGAGI. The V gene lost 6 bases and the J gene lost 5 bases, with 16 bases spanning the gap. The CDR3 here is CASRALGGMETQYF. As DNA, the CDR3 is TGTGCCAGCAGGGCACTAGGTGGAATGGAGACCCAGTACTTC.

This clone was recorded a few times. This chain joins TRBV27 and TRBJ2-1, with D tentatively TRBD2 (6 bases). The CDR3 runs 19 residues. V lost 5 bases and J lost 0, with 23 bases in between. CDR1 is MNHEY, CDR2 SMNVEV, per germline (reference sequence). The CDR3 spells CASSPSVGLSTSSYNEQFF. The CDR3 nucleotides read TGTGCCAGCAGTCCGAGTGTCGGACTATCCACGAGCTCCTACAATGAGCAGTTCTTC.

The chain combines TRBV5-8 with TRBJ2-1; 8 positions agree with TRBD2. With 3 bases clipped from V and 0 bases from J, the junction kept 5 bases outside the gene matches. Germline CDR1 is SGHTS and CDR2 is YDEGEE. CDR3 length equals 16 residues. CDR3 loop: CASSWWRGDSYNEQFF. The CDR3 DNA reads as TGTGCCAGCAGCTGGTGGCGGGGGGACTCCTACAATGAGCAGTTCTTC.

This chain links TRBV5-6 with TRBJ2-7, with 7 bases identical to TRBD2. The CDR3 sequence is 13 residues long. Germline values: CDR1 SGHDT, CDR2 YYEEEE. The V segment lost 3 bases and the J segment 5 bases; nucleotides outside the gene matches: 5. For the CDR3, the DNA is TGTGCCAGCAGCTCCGGACTAGTCAACGAGCAGTACTTC. Protein: CASSSGLVNEQYF.

On this clone itself: The junction departs from the called germline gene at one end, perhaps through a read error. V is TRBV7-9 and J is TRBJ2-3, with a tentative D call TRBD2 (5 bases). The germline gives CDR1 SEHNR, CDR2 FQNEAQ (reference sequence). This CDR3 has 13 amino acids. The CDR3 DNA sequence: TGTGCCAGCAGCCTAGCCGGTAGCGATACGCAGTATTTT. It translates to CASSLAGSDTQYF.

The chain has TRBV10-2 and TRBJ2-2; 10 bases fit TRBD1. This CDR3 region has 14 residues. Trimming cost V 8 bases and J 5 bases; bases outside gene matches: 5. The V gene's germline CDR1 is WSHSY and CDR2 SAAADI. As DNA, the CDR3 is TGCGCCAGCGGGGCGGGACAGGGGACCGGGGAGCTGTTTTTT. Its translation is CASGAGQGTGELFF.

The CDR3 DNA follows: TGCGCCAGCAGCTTGGCAGGGGCGAGCTCCTACGAGCAGTACTTC. It codes for CASSLAGASSYEQYF. The chain has TRBV5-1 and TRBJ2-7; D possibly corresponds to TRBD1 (6 bases). Germline V CDR1 and CDR2: SGHRS, YFSETQ. This CDR3 is 15 amino acids long. Trimming cost V 0 bases and J 0 bases, with 10 bases left between them.

The rearrangement links TRBV27 to TRBJ2-2, with D possibly TRBD1 on 6 matching bases. The CDR3 is 14 amino acids. V dropped 7 bases and J dropped 6 bases, with 15 bases sitting between them. The germline V gene encodes CDR1 MNHEY and CDR2 SMNVEV (reference sequence). CDR3 DNA sequence: TGTGCCAGCACCCGGCAGGCAGGGGCCGGGGAGCTGTTTTTT. Its translation: CASTRQAGAGELFF.